This T cell receptor beta chain derives from a study of blood T cells in healthy people across ages (dated by TCRdb to 2013 to 2016). Regarding the complete study: In model experiments, roughly one uniquely barcoded TCR beta cDNA molecule per two T cells was captured by template switching. To avoid experimental bias, donors of different ages were distributed randomly across sequencing lanes. Two additional independent replicas of 1 million unique cDNA reads from the same blood draw were analyzed for two donors (one aged 18 to 29 and one aged 80 or older). The donors were split into four age groups: young (average about 15 years), middle-aged (39), aged (roughly 60) and long-lived (over 75). Age-related changes in TCR beta repertoire diversity were measured in the study by deep sequencing normalized with unique cDNA molecular identifiers. Findings and caveats that apply to the study as a whole: Compared with the aged group, the long-lived group had more naive CD4+ T cells, fewer expanded clones and increased TCR diversity, a pattern suggesting age selection. As age increased, observed TCR beta diversity per million T cells dropped in a roughly linear way, and a significant reduction was already evident by age about 36. A strong correlation was found between observed TCR beta diversity and the percentage of naive T cells measured by flow cytometry. Estimates of total diversity from one million sequenced T cells were regarded as lower bounds and underestimates. The CMV infection status of donors was not known, potentially confounding age-related changes in expanded clonotypes. Conclusive comparison of naive and antigen-experienced compartments was prevented by the profiling of bulk unsorted PBMCs.

Measured from the cysteine to the phenylalanine, the CDR3 is 14 residues long. The only DNA kept is the CDR3, 42 bases in frame from the first base. V gives up 10 bases and J gives up 3 bases, and the segment between their germline ends measures 18 bases. CDR1 and CDR2, looked up from the germline V gene, are MNHEY and SVGAGI. The donors were roughly 39 Caucasian individuals from Russia, aged 6 to 90 years, who were systemically healthy. About 9.8 milliliters of peripheral blood were drawn from each donor into EDTA-treated Vacutainer tubes. Ficoll-Paque density-gradient centrifugation was used to isolate PBMCs, with at least 6.5 million per sample. Total RNA, at least 6 micrograms per sample, was extracted from PBMCs with Trizol reagent. For every donor, flow cytometry on a PBMC aliquot measured the percentage of naive CD45RAhigh/CD27high T cells. Library construction relied on 5' RACE. Sequencing instrument: Illumina HiSeq 2500. A second PCR of about 7 to 12 cycles was run with a J-beta primer mix and a sample-barcoded 5' primer. A unique molecular identifier was introduced onto each TCR beta cDNA molecule by a template-switch 5' adaptor carrying 12 random nucleotides. Each sample yielded at least 2.5 million CDR3-containing paired-end reads. All of the RNA was converted into first-strand cDNA using the Mint cDNA synthesis kit, with a TRBC-specific oligonucleotide serving as the primer. Following uracil-DNA glycosylase treatment, a first 18-cycle PCR with universal primers M1SS and BC2_uni_R was performed on all cDNA. As for the original processing: Normalization of each sample was performed by random selection of 1 million high-quality reads, each carrying a distinct molecular identifier. Instead of being binned into consensus sequences, reads that shared molecular identifiers were thrown out. MiTCR, with a Q25 quality threshold and the strictest error-elimination algorithm, was used for CDR3 identification, clonotype clustering and error correction. A nonparametric unseen species model with Euler transformation was used to estimate a lower bound on total TCR beta diversity. TCRdb reworked the public reads: Q25 trimming with fastp, MiXCR clone assembly, productive beta chains retained. Records with the same CDR3 protein are collapsed into one entry carrying the most frequent genes and DNA. The V and J calls come from TCRdb's annotation, not from the publication. The sample table shows 650,000 or so distinct CDR3 sequences, and around 52% are seen once. The ten largest clones capture 13% of the sample.

This clonotype occurred many times. The antigen it binds to is not known. Base quality data are lacking; no much larger clone is found one base away. The sample consisted of blood. The chain uses TRBV6-5 and TRBJ2-5, and TRBD2 may be the D gene, going by 6 matching bases. This TCR derives from a woman over 75 in good health. The bases read TGTGCCACCTGCCTTGCTGGCGGGGAAGAGACCCAGTACTTC. It encodes CATCLAGGEETQYF.